A single sample gave rise to the 21 T cell receptor beta chains below, sequenced in a study of cytomegalovirus exposure and HLA in healthy donors. Use of 60 Vbeta and 13 Jbeta primers characterized the PCR. Assay: immunoSEQ multiplex PCR; the TCRdb copy retains only in-frame clones and omits some. The table records 80,000 to 100,000 clones, roughly 77% of them present only once. Sequencing was performed on PBMCs. Source of these receptors: a man aged 25-45 years in good health and CMV-seronegative.

The V call is TRBV7-9, the J call TRBJ1-4; D not resolved. Germline V CDR1 and CDR2: SEHNR, FQNEAQ (reference sequence). This CDR3 region has 15 residues. V gave up 3 bases and J gave up 8 bases, with 16 bases separating them. The CDR3 protein is CASSFSQAIGEKLFF. The CDR3 DNA is TGTGCCAGCAGCTTCTCTCAGGCGATTGGGGAAAAACTGTTTTTT.

The V and J genes are TRBV10-1 and TRBJ2-7; TRBD1 agrees at 10 bases. Germline V gene sequence: CDR1 WNHNN, CDR2 SYGVQD (reference sequence). CDR3 length: 15 amino acids. V lost 6 bases, J lost 7 bases, and 12 bases stayed unmatched. CDR3 loop: CASRAGQGDSEEQYF. The CDR3 DNA sequence: TGCGCCAGCAGGGCCGGACAGGGGGACTCCGAGGAGCAGTACTTC.

The CDR3 protein is CASSLAGVGTDTQYF. DNA of the CDR3: TGCGCCAGCAGCTTGGCCGGGGTTGGCACAGATACGCAGTATTTT. The genes are TRBV5-1 and TRBJ2-3, with TRBD2 as a possible D gene (5 bases). The CDR3 is 15 residues long. The germline V gene has CDR1 SGHRS and CDR2 YFSETQ. With 0 bases removed from V and 1 base from J, the gap between germline ends came to 9 bases.

To note about this clone: One end of the junction varies from germline; a read error may be responsible. The genes are TRBV15 and TRBJ1-2, with 10 bases identical to TRBD1. The V gene's germline CDR1 is LNHNV and CDR2 YYDKDF (reference sequence). CDR3 length: 16 residues. In nucleotides, the CDR3 is TGTGCCACCAGCGGAGAAGACAGGGGGCTTAACTATGGCTACACCTTC. Protein sequence: CATSGEDRGLNYGYTF.

Written as DNA, the CDR3 is TGTGCCAGCAGCTTAGGGACTAGCGGGGATACGCAGTATTTT. It is translated as CASSLGTSGDTQYF. This chain joins TRBV7-2 and TRBJ2-3; TRBD2 agrees at 11 bases. CDR1 is SGHTA and CDR2 is FQGNSA in the germline V gene. This CDR3 spans 14 amino acids. The trim removed 1 base at V and 6 bases at J, leaving 0 bases unmatched.

This clone was seen a single time. The V and J genes are TRBV30 and TRBJ1-2, with D hard to call. Trimming shortened V by 2 bases and J by 8 bases, and 12 bases separated the two germline ends. Germline CDR1 GTSNPN, CDR2 SVGIG (reference sequence). There are 12 residues in the CDR3. CDR3 sequence: CAWSHGAGGYTF. The CDR3 bases are TGTGCCTGGAGTCATGGAGCGGGGGGCTACACCTTC.

This clone was recorded only once. J is TRBJ1-6 and V is TRBV9; D not certain. The germline CDR1 and CDR2 sequences are SGDLS and YYNGEE. There are 14 residues in the CDR3. V was clipped by 0 bases and J by 5 bases, with 6 bases between them. The CDR3 DNA follows: TGTGCCAGCAGCGTAGTGGCAGATAATTCACCCCTCCACTTT. This sequence encodes CASSVVADNSPLHF. Supplemented by reference TRBV9 and TRBJ1-6, the full variable domain reads DSGVTQTPKHLITATGQRVTLRCSPRSGDLSVYWYQQSLDQGLQFLIQYYNGEERAKGNILERFSAQQFPDLHSELNLSSLELGDSALYFCASSVVADNSPLHFGNGTRLTVT.

V usage is TRBV15 and J usage is TRBJ1-1, with 9 bases identical to TRBD1. Per the germline V gene, CDR1 is LNHNV and CDR2 is YYDKDF (reference sequence). J was trimmed by 3 bases and V by 1 base; bases with no gene match: 9. This CDR3 comprises 17 residues. CDR3 coding DNA: TGTGCCACCAGCAGAGGACCGGGACAGGGATGGCACACTGAAGCTTTCTTT. It encodes CATSRGPGQGWHTEAFF.

The V gene is TRBV5-1, the J gene TRBJ2-7, with 9 bases identical to TRBD1. Trimming took 1 base from V and 4 from J; bases not matched to a gene: 3. This CDR3 has 14 residues. Germline assignment: CDR1 SGHRS and CDR2 YFSETQ. CDR3 coding DNA: TGCGCCAGCAGCTTGACACAGGGGGCATACGAGCAGTACTTC. Residues: CASSLTQGAYEQYF.

Concerning this clone itself: The same CDR3 is also encoded by other DNA sequences in this sample. This chain links TRBV6-4 with TRBJ2-3; 11 nucleotides line up with TRBD2. Germline lookup yields CDR1 MRHNA and CDR2 SNTAGT. The CDR3 length is 16 residues. Trimming cost V 0 bases and J 2 bases; bases outside gene matches: 1. CDR3 in amino acids: CASSDSSGGATDTQYF. CDR3 sequence (DNA): TGTGCCAGCAGTGACTCTAGCGGGGGGGCCACAGATACGCAGTATTTT.

This chain connects TRBV5-1 to TRBJ1-1, with 9 bases fitting TRBD1. Germline V gene data show CDR1 as SGHRS and CDR2 as YFSETQ. J was trimmed by 4 bases and V by 2 bases; bases with no gene match: 6. The CDR3 contains 15 residues. The CDR3 here is CASSFLGQGSTEAFF. CDR3 sequence (DNA): TGCGCCAGCAGCTTCCTCGGACAGGGGAGCACTGAAGCTTTCTTT.

The gene calls are TRBV19 and TRBJ1-1; D uncertain. V gave up 1 base and J gave up 1 base, with 10 bases separating them. Per the germline V gene, CDR1 is LNHDA and CDR2 is SQIVND (reference sequence). This CDR3 region has 15 residues. The CDR3 loop is CASSIGRHRNTEAFF. CDR3 sequence (DNA): TGTGCCAGTAGTATAGGACGGCACAGGAACACTGAAGCTTTCTTT.

The V gene is TRBV7-9, the J gene TRBJ2-5; 8 bases align to TRBD1. This CDR3 spans 15 amino acids. Per germline, CDR1 SEHNR and CDR2 FQNEAQ (reference sequence). V was clipped by 5 bases and J by 5 bases; unmatched bases: 10. CDR3 DNA: TGTGCCAGCAGCCTAAGGACAGGGCGGGATGAGACCCAGTACTTC. Translated: CASSLRTGRDETQYF.

The chain employs TRBV5-6 and TRBJ1-2, with 10 bases aligning to TRBD1. The CDR3 loop spans 13 amino acids. CDR1 is SGHDT, CDR2 YYEEEE, per germline. J was trimmed by 13 bases and V by 3 bases; bases with no gene match: 9. CDR3 nucleotide sequence: TGTGCCAGCAGCTCGTCCGGGACAGGGGTGGGCACCTTC. It specifies CASSSSGTGVGTF.

The V and J genes are TRBV27 and TRBJ2-2, with TRBD2 matching 7 bases. The germline V gene has CDR1 MNHEY and CDR2 SMNVEV (reference sequence). The CDR3 contains 13 residues. J lost 5 bases, V lost 8 bases, and 5 bases had no gene match. The CDR3, as DNA: TGTGCCAGCGGCAAAGCGGGGACCGGGGAGCTGTTTTTT. It yields the protein CASGKAGTGELFF.

This clone has just a few counts. The chain links TRBV7-8 to TRBJ2-3; 12 bases are a match to TRBD2. Germline V gene data show CDR1 as SGHVS and CDR2 as FQNEAQ. V lost 1 base and J lost 7; bases outside the gene matches: 6. This CDR3 has 16 amino acids. CDR3 DNA sequence: TGTGCCAGCAGCTTAGGACCTAGCGGGGGGGCGCATACGCAGTATTTT. Translated, it gives CASSLGPSGGAHTQYF. The full variable domain, its missing parts supplied by reference TRBV7-8 and TRBJ2-3, is GAGVSQSPRYKVAKRGQDVALRCDPISGHVSLFWYQQALGQGPEFLTYFQNEAQLDKSGLPSDRFFAERPEGSVSTLKIQRTQQEDSAVYLCASSLGPSGGAHTQYFGPGTRLTVL.

The chain carries TRBV28 and TRBJ1-5; tentative D call: TRBD1 (6 bases). Germline V gene sequence: CDR1 MDHEN, CDR2 SYDVKM. V was shortened by 6 bases and J by 4 bases, with 16 bases between the two germline ends. The CDR3 runs to 15 residues. CDR3 loop: CASRGGARRNQPQHF. The CDR3 DNA is TGTGCCAGCAGGGGGGGGGCCAGACGGAATCAGCCCCAGCATTTT.

This clone has just a few counts. V is TRBV12-5 and J is TRBJ1-1; perhaps TRBD1 as D (5 bases). The ends were cut back, 7 bases at V and 4 bases at J, with 13 bases in the middle. The germline CDR1 and CDR2 sequences are LGHNT and FRNRAP. This CDR3 is 13 amino acids long. CDR3 sequence: CASAWQGSTEAFF. Written as DNA, the CDR3 is TGTGCTAGTGCCTGGCAGGGAAGCACTGAAGCTTTCTTT.

This clone was detected a few times. J is TRBJ2-3 and V is TRBV29-1; 10 bases align to TRBD2. Germline loops: CDR1 SQVTM, CDR2 ANQGSEA. The CDR3 sequence is 16 residues long. DNA for the CDR3: TGCGCCCGGGGGGGGACTAGCGACCCTGGTATACATACGCAGTATTTT. Translating it yields CARGGTSDPGIHTQYF.

The chain has TRBV28 and TRBJ1-1; TRBD1 aligns across 10 bases. Germline assignment: CDR1 MDHEN and CDR2 SYDVKM. Trimming cost V 3 bases and J 11 bases; bases outside gene matches: 6. The CDR3 loop spans 13 amino acids. The CDR3 here is CASSFLRQGAAFF. DNA for the CDR3: TGTGCCAGCAGTTTTCTGCGACAGGGGGCCGCTTTCTTT.

This clone was counted only a few times. The chain carries TRBV4-2 and TRBJ2-7; D is possibly TRBD2 (6 bases). With 4 bases removed from V and 5 bases from J, the gap between germline ends came to 12 bases. Germline CDR1 and CDR2: LGHNA and YNFKEQ. The CDR3 covers 13 residues. In nucleotides, the CDR3 is TGTGCCAGCAGCCTCAAAGGAGGGCACGAGCAGTACTTC. Protein sequence: CASSLKGGHEQYF.